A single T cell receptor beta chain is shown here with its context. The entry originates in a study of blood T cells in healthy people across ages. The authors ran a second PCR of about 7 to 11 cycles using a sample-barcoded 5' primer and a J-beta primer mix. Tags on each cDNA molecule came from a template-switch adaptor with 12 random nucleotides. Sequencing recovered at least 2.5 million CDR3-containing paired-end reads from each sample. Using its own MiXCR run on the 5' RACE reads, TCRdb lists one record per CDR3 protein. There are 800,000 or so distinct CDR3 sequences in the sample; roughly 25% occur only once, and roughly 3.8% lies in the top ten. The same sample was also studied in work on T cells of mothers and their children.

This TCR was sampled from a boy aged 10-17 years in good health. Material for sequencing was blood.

The CDR3 loop is CASSLLGVALLTEAFF. In DNA form, the CDR3 reads TGTGCCAGCAGTTTATTAGGGGTTGCTCTTCTCACTGAAGCTTTCTTT. This chain links TRBV28 with TRBJ1-1; TRBD1 is a possible D gene (5 bases). Germline V gene data show CDR1 as MDHEN and CDR2 as SYDVKM. Trimming pared 1 base from V and 4 bases from J, leaving 16 bases between. The CDR3 consists of 16 residues.